This T cell receptor beta chain was observed in a study of graft-versus-host responses after intestinal transplantation. Study details: Recipients uniformly received anti-thymocyte globulin induction, followed by tacrolimus and steroids for approximately 3 years.

Irradiated, violet-dye-labeled stimulators (approximately 200,000) were plated alongside approximately 200,000 CFSE-labeled responders. Produced via immunoSEQ multiplex PCR; TCRdb's table is partial and in-frame only. Of roughly 21,000 clones in the sample, around 41% were seen once. Findings and limits, study-wide: Present in recipient marrow, GvH clones included some that appeared first in ileum or blood.

The CDR3 is made up of 19 amino acids. The germline CDR1 and CDR2 sequences are SNHLY and FYNNEI. J lost 1 base, V lost 6 bases, and 12 bases had no gene match. The sequencing here drew on alloreactive CD8+ T cells from a mixed lymphocyte reaction culture, taken before intestinal transplant. Documented subset: CFSE-low proliferating T cells sorted from approximately 6-day pre-transplant mixed lymphocyte reaction (GvH or HvG direction). The sequence came from a human patient who received an intestinal transplant. V is TRBV2 and J is TRBJ2-6; 10 bases agree with TRBD1. In nucleotides, the CDR3 is TGTGCCAGCAGAGGTAAAGACAGGGGGCTACTTTCTGGGGCCAACGTCCTGACTTTC. It translates to CASRGKDRGLLSGANVLTF.